A selection of T cell receptor beta chains follows, all from one sample in a study of blood T cell repertoires in COVID-19. The assay was immunoSEQ multiplex PCR, and TCRdb's table has in-frame clones only and misses some. Of over 150,000 clones in the sample, approximately 91% were seen once. The specimen sequenced was peripheral blood. These receptors were obtained from a young man with acute or convalescent COVID-19. CDR3s include the opening cysteine and the closing phenylalanine or tryptophan.

TRBV24-1	TRBJ1-2	CATSVSRYGYTF
TRBV11-2	TRBJ2-7	CASSLVGLRQYF
TRBV14	TRBJ2-3	CASSQDSGVTDTQYF
TRBV21-1	TRBJ2-5	CASSKDERTGELLTQYF
TRBV29-1	TRBJ1-1	CSVGGQAAFF
TRBV12-3/TRBV12-4	TRBJ1-2	CASSLTGISGYTF
TRBV29-1	TRBJ2-3	CSVGQGSTDTQYF
TRBV24-1	TRBJ2-3	CATGASGSTDTQYF
TRBV30	TRBJ2-7	CAWSKIGRGDSYEQYF
TRBV19	TRBJ2-7	CASSIGLGQFYEQYF
TRBV5-1	TRBJ1-1	CASSTGQGFDTEAFF
TRBV19	TRBJ1-2	CASRAGPLHGYTF
TRBV4-1	TRBJ1-1	CASRDPSPQLLNTEAFF
TRBV6-1	TRBJ1-2	CASSETQGANGYTF
TRBV4-2	TRBJ2-1	CASSPSINGPYNEQFF
TRBV5-1	TRBJ1-3	CASSLESAGNTIYF
TRBV7-8	TRBJ2-1	CASSQRMALGDSYNEQFF
TRBV11-2	TRBJ1-4	CASSLGGVVAREKLFF
TRBV29-1	TRBJ2-1	CSVEGDYLGNEQFF
TRBV5-1	TRBJ2-3	CASSFSRRRTDTQYF
TRBV27	TRBJ1-6	CASRPRQGAGSPLHF
TRBV19	TRBJ2-3	CASSITSGGADTQYF
TRBV19	TRBJ2-4	CASSIGGDRGRNIQYF
TRBV4-2	TRBJ2-1	CASSPEGRAYNEQFF
TRBV6-1	TRBJ1-5	CASSVKIPGQGARSNQPQHF
TRBV5-4	TRBJ2-3	CASRFDRGSGTDTQYF
TRBV29-1	TRBJ2-1	CSVEGLADSNEQFF
TRBV18	TRBJ1-6	CASSESSYNSPLHF
TRBV5-4	TRBJ1-1	CASSLRTGAKLLEAFF
TRBV28	TRBJ2-2	CASSSYGGYTGELFF
TRBV27	TRBJ1-2	CASSSQDRVDGYTF
TRBV29-1	TRBJ2-7	CSALTSGAEQYF